One sample yielded the 19 T cell receptor beta chains listed below, sequenced in a study of T cells after yellow fever vaccination. In TCRdb, the 5' RACE reads were re-called with MiXCR into one record per CDR3 protein. Of some 600,000 distinct CDR3 sequences in the sample, roughly an eighth were seen once. The sequenced sample was PBMCs, obtained on the day of the yellow fever booster vaccination. Receptors originate from a man aged 30 to 45 who received the YFV17D yellow fever vaccine.

The rearrangement joins TRBV6-5 to TRBJ1-5; D may be TRBD1 (6 bases). V was pared by 4 bases and J by 3 bases, with 13 bases between. This CDR3 comprises 15 residues. Germline V gene lookup returns CDR1 MNHEY and CDR2 SVGAGI. The CDR3 is CASSFTQGLNQPQHF. The CDR3 nucleotides are TGTGCCAGCAGTTTCACACAGGGACTCAATCAGCCCCAGCATTTT.

This clonotype was counted only a few times. The chain couples TRBV28 to TRBJ2-3; TRBD2 might be the D (5 bases). The CDR3 length is 13 residues. Looked up from germline, CDR1 is MDHEN and CDR2 is SYDVKM. Trimming removed 5 bases from V and 9 bases from J, with 15 bases in between. The CDR3 bases are TGTGCCAGCAGTCCCCCACTAGTTCGGACGCAGTATTTT. Translation gives CASSPPLVRTQYF.

The gene calls are TRBV15 and TRBJ2-5; D is unresolved. Germline loops: CDR1 LNHNV, CDR2 YYDKDF (reference sequence). The V and J ends lost 5 bases and 5 bases respectively, with 9 bases between them. The CDR3 is 12 residues long. As DNA, the CDR3 is TGTGCCACCAGCCTCCTACGGGAGACCCAGTACTTC. Its protein is CATSLLRETQYF.

This sequence joins TRBV9 and TRBJ2-7; D may be TRBD2 (6 bases). Trimming left V 4 bases short and J 6 bases short, with 14 bases between. Looked up from germline, CDR1 is SGDLS and CDR2 is YYNGEE. CDR3 length: 13 amino acids. The CDR3 loop reads CASSHVDGGEQYF. In nucleotides, the CDR3 is TGTGCCAGCAGCCATGTAGACGGGGGCGAGCAGTACTTC.

This clonotype was observed a handful of times. V gene TRBV6-5 combines with J gene TRBJ2-1; D possibly corresponds to TRBD1 (6 bases). Per germline, CDR1 MNHEY and CDR2 SVGAGI. This CDR3 contains 16 residues. Trimming took 0 bases from V and 1 from J, leaving 10 bases between them. Here the CDR3 reads CASSYSYRASYNEQFF. The CDR3 bases are TGTGCCAGCAGTTACTCGTACAGGGCTTCCTACAATGAGCAGTTCTTC.

This clonotype came up a few times. The chain is built from TRBV7-2 and TRBJ2-1, with D possibly being TRBD2 (5 bases). This CDR3 has 14 residues. Germline lookup yields CDR1 SGHTA and CDR2 FQGNSA. Trimming removed 6 bases from V and 2 bases from J, with 11 bases in between. CDR3: CASSYGIAYNEQFF. The CDR3 DNA sequence: TGTGCCAGCAGTTACGGGATAGCCTACAATGAGCAGTTCTTC.

The CDR3 coding sequence is TGTGCCAGCAGCGAGGAACGCCCCTACAATGAGCAGTTCTTC. This gives the protein CASSEERPYNEQFF. This rearrangement joins TRBV25-1 to TRBJ2-1; D unclear. Germline-derived CDR1 and CDR2 are MGHDK and SYGVNS. This CDR3 comprises 14 residues. The V end was cut by 6 bases, the J end by 2 bases, with 11 bases between.

This clonotype came up a few times. The rearrangement joins TRBV5-1 to TRBJ2-3, with 9 bases matching TRBD1. CDR1 and CDR2 (germline): SGHRS, YFSETQ. The CDR3 runs to 15 residues. V lost 4 bases and J lost 4; bases outside the gene matches: 7. The CDR3 DNA reads as TGCGCCAGCAGCGCGGGACAGGGAGGTCCAGATACGCAGTATTTT. Translating gives CASSAGQGGPDTQYF.

This clonotype was observed a single time. The chain uses TRBV7-8 and TRBJ2-7, with D possibly being TRBD2 (5 bases). CDR3 size: 14 residues. Per germline, CDR1 SGHVS and CDR2 FQNEAQ. Trimming removed 4 bases from V and 9 bases from J, with 19 bases in between. In DNA, the CDR3 is TGTGCCAGCAGCTCTCGAGGAGGTCTAAGCGGGCAGTACTTC. Protein sequence: CASSSRGGLSGQYF.

This clonotype appeared a few times. This chain joins TRBV5-1 and TRBJ2-1; 8 nucleotides line up with TRBD2. Trimming removed 1 base from V and 8 bases from J; junction bases left unmatched: 8. Germline V gene data show CDR1 as SGHRS and CDR2 as YFSETQ. This CDR3 has 15 amino acids. CDR3 protein: CASSLRVSGEDEQFF. CDR3 coding DNA: TGCGCCAGCAGCTTGAGGGTTAGCGGGGAGGATGAGCAGTTCTTC.

This clonotype has ten or more counts. The V and J genes are TRBV24-1 and TRBJ2-1; 11 bases agree with TRBD2. The V segment lost 0 bases and the J segment 8 bases; nucleotides outside the gene matches: 17. Germline-derived CDR1 and CDR2 are KGHDR and SFDVKD. The CDR3 is made up of 20 amino acids. DNA for the CDR3: TGTGCCACCAGTGATTTGCAAAGGACCCCACTAGCGGGAGAATCTGATGAGCAGTTCTTC. Protein: CATSDLQRTPLAGESDEQFF.

The table lists this clonotype with many counts. The chain joins TRBV2 to TRBJ2-1, with 8 positions matching TRBD1. V lost 6 bases, J lost 6 bases, and 10 bases stayed unmatched. This CDR3 comprises 15 residues. Germline V gene sequence: CDR1 SNHLY, CDR2 FYNNEI. CDR3 residues: CASSATGGFRNEQFF. CDR3 DNA: TGTGCCAGCAGCGCCACAGGGGGGTTTCGCAATGAGCAGTTCTTC. The variable domain in full, completed from reference TRBV2 and TRBJ2-1, reads EPEVTQTPSHQVTQMGQEVILRCVPISNHLYFYWYRQILGQKVEFLVSFYNNEISEKSEIFDDQFSVERPDGSNFTLKIRSTKLEDSAMYFCASSATGGFRNEQFFGPGTRLTVL.

This clonotype has more than one count but fewer than ten. The genes are TRBV6-1 and TRBJ2-7; D not certain. Germline values: CDR1 MNHNS, CDR2 SASEGT. The length of the CDR3 is 13 residues. Trimming took 8 bases from V and 4 from J, leaving 15 bases between them. The CDR3 reads CASQSDTDYEQYF. The DNA of the CDR3 is TGTGCCAGCCAATCCGACACCGATTACGAGCAGTACTTC.

The sample holds many counts of this clonotype. The CDR3, as DNA: TGTGCCAGTAGTATTGACCGCCCCAAGACCTACGAGCAGTACTTC. It yields the protein CASSIDRPKTYEQYF. This rearrangement joins TRBV19 to TRBJ2-7; D gene uncertain. Germline V gene data show CDR1 as LNHDA and CDR2 as SQIVND (reference sequence). The CDR3 runs to 15 residues. The V and J ends lost 3 bases and 2 bases respectively, with 14 bases between them.

The V call is TRBV7-9, the J call TRBJ1-2; no reliable D call. There are 14 residues in the CDR3. The V gene lost 3 bases and the J gene lost 2 bases, with 10 bases spanning the gap. Germline V gives CDR1 SEHNR, CDR2 FQNEAQ (reference sequence). The CDR3 nucleotides read TGTGCCAGCAGCTTTTTAGCCTCCAACTATGGCTACACCTTC. This gives the protein CASSFLASNYGYTF. The full variable domain, completed using reference TRBV7-9 and TRBJ1-2, is DTGVSQNPRHKITKRGQNVTFRCDPISEHNRLYWYRQTLGQGPEFLTYFQNEAQLEKSRLLSDRFSAERPKGSFSTLEIQRTEQGDSAMYLCASSFLASNYGYTFGSGTRLTVV.

This rearrangement joins TRBV5-6 to TRBJ2-6; D remains unclear. Germline values: CDR1 SGHDT, CDR2 YYEEEE. Trimming removed 2 bases from V and 6 bases from J, with 3 bases in between. CDR3 length equals 12 residues. For the CDR3, the DNA is TGTGCCAGCAGCTTCCAGGCCAACGTCCTGACTTTC. Translation gives CASSFQANVLTF.

This clonotype appeared a few times. The V gene is TRBV19, the J gene TRBJ2-2; D possibly corresponds to TRBD2 (6 bases). Trimming took off 4 bases at V and 3 bases at J, with 12 bases between the two ends. The CDR3 length is 15 residues. CDR1 is LNHDA and CDR2 is SQIVND in the germline V gene (reference sequence). Written as DNA, the CDR3 is TGTGCCAGTAGTAGAGGTAGCGGCGACACCGGGGAGCTGTTTTTT. Translated, it gives CASSRGSGDTGELFF. Together with reference TRBV19 and TRBJ2-2, the CDR3 gives the full variable domain: DGGITQSPKYLFRKEGQNVTLSCEQNLNHDAMYWYRQDPGQGLRLIYYSQIVNDFQKGDIAEGYSVSREKKESFPLTVTSAQKNPTAFYLCASSRGSGDTGELFFGEGSRLTVL.

This clonotype was seen a few times. The CDR3 sequence: CASSHDSDTQYF. CDR3 in DNA: TGTGCCAGCAGCCACGATTCAGATACGCAGTATTTT. This sequence joins TRBV7-2 and TRBJ2-3; D ambiguous. The germline V gene has CDR1 SGHTA and CDR2 FQGNSA. V shed 5 bases and J shed 4 bases, with 7 bases lying between them. This CDR3 comprises 12 residues. Full variable domain (outside the CDR3, taken from reference TRBV7-2 and TRBJ2-3): GAGVSQSPSNKVTEKGKDVELRCDPISGHTALYWYRQSLGQGLEFLIYFQGNSAPDKSGLPSDRFSAERTGGSVSTLTIQRTQQEDSAVYLCASSHDSDTQYFGPGTRLTVL.

The V gene is TRBV7-2, the J gene TRBJ2-3, with D possibly matching TRBD1 (5 bases). Trimming pared 1 base from V and 5 bases from J, leaving 13 bases between. The CDR3 has 15 amino acids. Germline V CDR1 and CDR2: SGHTA, FQGNSA. In nucleotides, the CDR3 is TGTGCCAGCAGCTTAGTGGGCCAGGGCCGAGATACGCAGTATTTT. This codes for CASSLVGQGRDTQYF.